This T cell receptor (beta chain) emerged from a study of T cell changes during pregnancy in multiple sclerosis. Germline V CDR1 and CDR2: MNHNY, SVGAGI (reference sequence). This CDR3 region has 14 residues. V was trimmed by 6 bases and J by 6 bases, leaving 15 bases between them. Clones were sequenced by immunoSEQ multiplex PCR, and TCRdb holds only the in-frame ones, with some missing. Of 78,000 or so clones in the sample, about 92% were seen once. The chain has TRBV6-6 and TRBJ2-1; a weak D match, TRBD2 (6 bases). The sequence derives from a female donor with multiple sclerosis, enrolled in a pregnancy study. The input for sequencing was peripheral blood, taken before pregnancy. The CDR3 loop reads CASSRGARINEQFF. CDR3 nucleotide sequence: TGTGCCAGCAGCCGCGGGGCTAGGATCAATGAGCAGTTCTTC.